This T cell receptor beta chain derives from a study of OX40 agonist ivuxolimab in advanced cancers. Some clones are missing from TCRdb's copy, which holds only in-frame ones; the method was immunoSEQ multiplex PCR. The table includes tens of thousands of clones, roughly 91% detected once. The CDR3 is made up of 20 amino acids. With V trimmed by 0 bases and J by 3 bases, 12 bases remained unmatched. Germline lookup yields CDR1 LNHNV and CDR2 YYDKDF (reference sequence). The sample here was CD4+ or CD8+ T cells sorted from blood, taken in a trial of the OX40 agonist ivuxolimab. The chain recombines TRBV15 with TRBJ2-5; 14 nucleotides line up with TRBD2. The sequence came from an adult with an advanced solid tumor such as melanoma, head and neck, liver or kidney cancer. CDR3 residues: CATSRDWQGRLAGGKETQYF. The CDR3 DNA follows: TGTGCCACCAGCAGAGATTGGCAGGGCCGACTAGCGGGAGGGAAAGAGACCCAGTACTTC. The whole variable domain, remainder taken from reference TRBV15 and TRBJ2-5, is DAMVIQNPRYQVTQFGKPVTLSCSQTLNHNVMYWYQQKSSQAPKLLFHYYDKDFNNEADTPDNFQSRRPNTSFCFLDIRSPGLGDTAMYLCATSRDWQGRLAGGKETQYFGPGTRLLVL.